What follows describes a single T cell receptor beta chain. This sample is drawn from a study of blood T cell repertoires in COVID-19. This table comes from immunoSEQ multiplex PCR, and its TCRdb copy is limited to in-frame clones, with some not included. The sample records a few hundred thousand clones, around 83% being singletons. The CDR3 extends over 18 amino acids. The germline V gene has CDR1 LGHDT and CDR2 YNNKEL (reference sequence). V was cut by 0 bases and J by 3 bases, with 20 bases left in between. This chain links TRBV3-1 (or the pseudogene TRBV3-2) with TRBJ1-1, with D uncertain. The sample comprised peripheral blood. The receptor was derived from a man aged 45-65 years with active or convalescent COVID-19. This CDR3 is CASSQEKIRTGGDTEAFF. Here the CDR3 DNA reads TGTGCCAGCAGCCAAGAAAAGATCAGGACCGGAGGCGACACTGAAGCTTTCTTT.